Described below is a single T cell receptor (beta chain) sequence and its context. The antigen this receptor binds is unknown. Per-base qualities were not stored, and no clone one base away is much larger. The time point label corresponds to: baseline before first vaccination. Samples from vaccinated people were obtained from the UK trials COV001 and COV002, which included a single-blind randomized controlled phase 2/3 trial of AZD1222 (ChAdOx1 nCoV-19) in healthy adults. Trial participant PBMC samples were collected at day 0 and day 28 after the second dose for TCRbeta chain sequencing. This sample was included in a study of T cell responses to AZD1222 COVID-19 vaccine (dated by TCRdb to 2020 to 2023). Some background on the complete study: AZD1222 recipients whose second dose came at about 4 weeks and those whose second dose came at about 12 weeks were combined into one group, since spike-specific TCR depth and breadth did not differ between the two schedules. Trial participants were enrolled by age into subgroups of 18-55, 56-69 and 70-plus years, and about 150, 27 and 61 TCR-sequenced participants, respectively, were included in these subgroups. TCR sequencing was performed for fewer than 250 trial participants, of whom some 200 were given two doses of AZD1222 and some 26 were given two doses of MenACWY control vaccine. Summary of the overall study and its limitations: The vaccine-associated CD4 TCRs covered the entire spike protein, and the dominant responses fell in regions 160-218 and 743-854. Spike-specific TCR breadth and depth rose significantly after two AZD1222 doses compared with day 0 and with MenACWY recipients. Reportedly, close to half of the unique spike-specific TCRs recognized epitopes lying outside the regions that are mutated in the B.1.351 and B.1.1.7 variants. In the small 56-69-year group, the increase in depth fell short of significance, most likely because of low power. Most participants were white British and females outnumbered males, and the authors suggested that clonal diversity may have been underestimated. Conclusions about previously exposed vaccinees were limited because only six AZD1222 recipients were SARS-CoV-2 seropositive at baseline. Because no samples from the day 14 peak response were available, repertoires could be characterized only after the peak T cell response.

The CDR3 starts with the cysteine, ends with the phenylalanine, and has 17 residues. The entry retains the CDR3 DNA only, 51 bases that are in frame from base 1. The germline V gene sets CDR1 to SGDLS and CDR2 to YYNGEE. Relative to germline, V is missing 0 bases and J is missing 9 bases, with 12 bases of the junction outside any gene match. The CDR3 regions of human TCRbeta chains were analyzed by immunosequencing. On the study's bioinformatics: Repertoire TCRs were checked for matches against a reference library of SARS-CoV-2-specific TCRs that had been generated using the MIRA antigen-specificity platform. Breadth was defined as the fraction of unique TCRs that were SARS-CoV-2-associated. Depth was defined as the fraction of total T cells that were SARS-CoV-2-associated. Using the MIRA data, every spike-specific TCR was mapped to the spike region that the TCR reacted to and assigned to either a CD4 or a CD8 class. Log10-transformed breadth and depth values were compared by one-way ANOVA with Sidak's multiple comparisons tests. As stored in TCRdb, this immuneACCESS dataset retains in-frame rearrangements with V and J assigned. A fraction of the clones does not appear; measured against another copy, unresolved V genes explain less than half of the discrepancy, and the remainder lacks a known reason. V, J and clone size are those of that table, while D and trimming were read from the DNA. Recorded for this sample are roughly 150,000 clones; 90% to 95% of them occurred a single time. Roughly 3.7% of the sample is held by the ten biggest clonotypes.

Sequenced material: peripheral blood, taken on day 0 of AZD1222 vaccination. The V and J segments used are TRBV9 and TRBJ2-7, with TRBD2 identical over 13 junction bases. This clonotype originated in an adult in good health. Read as DNA, the sequence is TGTGCCAGCAGCGTAGGGACTAGCGGGAGATCAATAACGGGGCAGTACTTC. Its translation is CASSVGTSGRSITGQYF. The reference TRBV9 and TRBJ2-7 proteins fill in what lies around the CDR3, so the full variable domain reads DSGVTQTPKHLITATGQRVTLRCSPRSGDLSVYWYQQSLDQGLQFLIQYYNGEERAKGNILERFSAQQFPDLHSELNLSSLELGDSALYFCASSVGTSGRSITGQYFGPGTRLTVT.